The present T cell receptor (beta chain) was sequenced within a study of T cells in Graves' hyperthyroidism and ophthalmopathy. V lost 4 bases and J lost 5, with 10 bases in between. CDR3 length: 13 residues. CDR1 is KGHDR, CDR2 SFDVKD, per germline. RNA transcripts yielded amplified TCR beta CDR3 regions. The HTBI primer set was used in a first-round RT-PCR of the TCR CDR3. TCRdb reprocessed the multiplex PCR reads via MiXCR and lists one record per CDR3 protein. The sample has fewer than 650,000 distinct CDR3 sequences, over 35% seen once. The study left out patients who had uncontrolled infection, other autoimmune disease, pregnancy or lactation.

The chain joins TRBV24-1 to TRBJ1-1; D gene ambiguous. Sequenced: peripheral blood or thyroid tissue (not recorded which). The source of this sequence is an adult woman with Graves' disease, either hyperthyroidism or ophthalmopathy (not recorded which). CDR3 region: CATSEHYNTEAFF. The CDR3 DNA sequence: TGTGCCACCAGTGAGCATTACAATACTGAAGCTTTCTTT.